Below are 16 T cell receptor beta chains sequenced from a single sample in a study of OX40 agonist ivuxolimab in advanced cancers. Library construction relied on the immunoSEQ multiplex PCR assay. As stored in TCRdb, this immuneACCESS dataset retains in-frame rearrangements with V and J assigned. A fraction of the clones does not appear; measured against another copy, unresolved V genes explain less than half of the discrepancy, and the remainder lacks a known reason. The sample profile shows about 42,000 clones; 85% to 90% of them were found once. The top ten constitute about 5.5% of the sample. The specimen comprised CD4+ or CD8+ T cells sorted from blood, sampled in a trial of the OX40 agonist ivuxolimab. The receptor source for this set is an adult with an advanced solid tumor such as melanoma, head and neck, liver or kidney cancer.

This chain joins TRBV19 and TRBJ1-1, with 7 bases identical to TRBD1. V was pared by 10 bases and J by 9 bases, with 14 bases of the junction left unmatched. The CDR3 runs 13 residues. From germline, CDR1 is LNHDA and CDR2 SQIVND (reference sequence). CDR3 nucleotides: TGTGCCACCTCCCCTCAGGGGGAAGAGAAAGCTTTCTTT. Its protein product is CATSPQGEEKAFF.

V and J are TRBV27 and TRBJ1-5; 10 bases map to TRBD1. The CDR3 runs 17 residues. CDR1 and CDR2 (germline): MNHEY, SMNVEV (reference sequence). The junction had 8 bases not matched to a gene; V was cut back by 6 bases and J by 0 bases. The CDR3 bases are TGTGCCAGCAGGCCGGGACAGGGGTTGTATAGCAATCAGCCCCAGCATTTT. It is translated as CASRPGQGLYSNQPQHF.

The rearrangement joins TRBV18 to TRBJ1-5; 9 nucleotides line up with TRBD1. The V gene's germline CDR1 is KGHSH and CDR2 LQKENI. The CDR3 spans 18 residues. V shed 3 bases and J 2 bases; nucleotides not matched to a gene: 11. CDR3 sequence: CASSPRRTGGSGNQPQHF. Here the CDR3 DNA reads TGTGCCAGCTCACCTCGCCGCACAGGGGGCTCGGGCAATCAGCCCCAGCATTTT. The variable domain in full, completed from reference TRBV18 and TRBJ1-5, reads NAGVMQNPRHLVRRRGQEARLRCSPMKGHSHVYWYRQLPEEGLKFMVYLQKENIIDESGMPKERFSAEFPKEGPSILRIQQVVRGDSAAYFCASSPRRTGGSGNQPQHFGDGTRLSIL.

The CDR3 bases are TGTGCCAGCAGCCAACAGGACAGGGGGAGAACCGGGGAGCTGTTTTTT. Translating it yields CASSQQDRGRTGELFF. This chain links TRBV5-8 with TRBJ2-2; 10 nucleotides match TRBD1. Germline lookup yields CDR1 SGHTS and CDR2 YDEGEE. V lost 4 bases, J lost 5 bases, and 8 bases stayed unmatched. The CDR3 sequence is 16 residues long.

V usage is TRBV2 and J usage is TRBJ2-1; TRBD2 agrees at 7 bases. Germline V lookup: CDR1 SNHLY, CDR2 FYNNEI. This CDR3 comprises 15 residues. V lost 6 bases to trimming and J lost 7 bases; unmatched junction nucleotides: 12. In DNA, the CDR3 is TGTGCCAGCAGGCCGACTAGCATTGATAAGAATGAGCAGTTCTTC. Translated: CASRPTSIDKNEQFF.

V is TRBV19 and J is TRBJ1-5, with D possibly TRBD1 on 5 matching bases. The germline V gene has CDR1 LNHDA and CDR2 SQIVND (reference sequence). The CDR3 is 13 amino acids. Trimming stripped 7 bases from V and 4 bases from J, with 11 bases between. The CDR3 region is CASTLSGNQPQHF. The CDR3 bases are TGTGCCAGTACACTCTCAGGGAATCAGCCCCAGCATTTT.

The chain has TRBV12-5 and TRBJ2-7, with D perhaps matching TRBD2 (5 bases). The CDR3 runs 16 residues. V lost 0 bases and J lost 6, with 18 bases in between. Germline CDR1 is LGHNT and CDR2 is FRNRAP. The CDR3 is CASGLVLSGRITEQYF. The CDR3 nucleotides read TGTGCTAGTGGTTTGGTATTAAGCGGCCGGATTACCGAGCAGTACTTC.

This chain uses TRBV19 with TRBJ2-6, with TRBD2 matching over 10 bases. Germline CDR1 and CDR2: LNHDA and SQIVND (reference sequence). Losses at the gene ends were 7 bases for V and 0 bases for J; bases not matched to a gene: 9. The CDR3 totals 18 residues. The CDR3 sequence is CASTRSSGRVSGANVLTF. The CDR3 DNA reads TGTGCCAGTACCAGGTCAAGCGGGAGGGTCTCTGGGGCCAACGTCCTGACTTTC.

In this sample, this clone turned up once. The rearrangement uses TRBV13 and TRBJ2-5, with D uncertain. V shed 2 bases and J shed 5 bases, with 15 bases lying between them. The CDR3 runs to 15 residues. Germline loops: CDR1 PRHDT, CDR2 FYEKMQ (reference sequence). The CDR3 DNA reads TGTGCCAGCAGCTTACCGGGTCCGACCGGGGAGACCCAGTACTTC. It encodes CASSLPGPTGETQYF.

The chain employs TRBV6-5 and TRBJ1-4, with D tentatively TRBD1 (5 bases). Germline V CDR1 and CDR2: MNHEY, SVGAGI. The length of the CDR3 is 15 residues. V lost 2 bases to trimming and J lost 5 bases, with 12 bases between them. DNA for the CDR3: TGTGCCAGCAGTTACCAGAGGGGCAGAAATGAAAAACTGTTTTTT. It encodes CASSYQRGRNEKLFF.

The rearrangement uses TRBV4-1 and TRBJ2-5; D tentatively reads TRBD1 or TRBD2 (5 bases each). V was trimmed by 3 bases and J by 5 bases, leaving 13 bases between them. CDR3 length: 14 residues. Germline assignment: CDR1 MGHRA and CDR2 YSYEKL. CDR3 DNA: TGCGCCAGCAGCCACCCCGGGACGGAGGAGACCCAGTACTTC. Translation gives CASSHPGTEETQYF.

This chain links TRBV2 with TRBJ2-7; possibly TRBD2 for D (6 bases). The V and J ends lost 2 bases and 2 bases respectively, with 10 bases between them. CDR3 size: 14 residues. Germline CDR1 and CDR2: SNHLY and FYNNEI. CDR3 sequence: CASSERGSPYEQYF. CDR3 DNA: TGTGCCAGCAGTGAACGGGGGAGTCCCTACGAGCAGTACTTC.

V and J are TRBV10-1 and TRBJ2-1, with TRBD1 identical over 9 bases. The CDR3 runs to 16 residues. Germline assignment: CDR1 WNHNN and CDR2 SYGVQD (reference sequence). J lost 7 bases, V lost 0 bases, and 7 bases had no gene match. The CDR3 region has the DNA TGCGCCAGCAGTGAGTCTGGGACAGGGCTTTTTAATGAGCAGTTCTTC. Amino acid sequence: CASSESGTGLFNEQFF.

The chain's CDR3 is CASSLPDKFYGYTF. As DNA, the CDR3 is TGTGCCAGCAGTTTACCTGACAAGTTCTATGGCTACACCTTC. The rearrangement links TRBV28 to TRBJ1-2; D gene ambiguous. The CDR3 is 14 residues long. V lost 2 bases and J 4 bases, leaving 11 bases between the germline ends. Looked up from germline, CDR1 is MDHEN and CDR2 is SYDVKM.

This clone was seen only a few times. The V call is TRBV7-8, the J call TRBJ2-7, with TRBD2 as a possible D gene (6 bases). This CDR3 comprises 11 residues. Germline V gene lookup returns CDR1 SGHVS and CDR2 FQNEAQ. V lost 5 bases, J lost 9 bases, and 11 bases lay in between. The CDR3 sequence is CASSTGLGQYF. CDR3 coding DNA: TGTGCCAGCAGCACGGGACTCGGGCAGTACTTC.

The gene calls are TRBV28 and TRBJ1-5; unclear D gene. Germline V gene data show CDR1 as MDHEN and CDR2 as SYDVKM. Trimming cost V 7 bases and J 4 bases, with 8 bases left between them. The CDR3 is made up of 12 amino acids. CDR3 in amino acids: CASTWGNQPQHF. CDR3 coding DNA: TGTGCCAGCACCTGGGGAAATCAGCCCCAGCATTTT.